This T cell receptor (beta chain) was sequenced in a study of early T cells in non-severe SARS-CoV-2 infection. Study results and limitations: Lookups in VDJdb leaned toward anti-spike CD8 responses and missed private and CD4 specificities.

CDR1 is MGHRA, CDR2 YSYEKL, per germline. V was pared by 1 base and J by 9 bases, with 24 bases between. The CDR3 has 18 amino acids. Tagging with unique molecular identifiers was applied to individual cDNA molecules. TCRdb reanalysed the 5' RACE reads using MiXCR and keeps one entry per CDR3 protein. The table records around 110,000 distinct CDR3 sequences, 11% of them present only once. This clonotype has ten or more counts. Its antigen is as yet unknown. Sequenced: whole blood. This chain joins TRBV4-1 and TRBJ2-2; D is perhaps TRBD1 (8 bases). The sequence was obtained from an adult who was a healthcare worker with PCR-confirmed SARS-CoV-2 infection or an uninfected control (not recorded which). The CDR3 DNA follows: TGCGCCAGCAGCCAAGCCGCAGGGGGCAGACGGGAGGACAGGGAGCTGTTTTTT. This translates into CASSQAAGGRREDRELFF.